Described below is a single T cell receptor (beta chain) sequence and its context. Its antigen is as yet unknown. CD4+ naive, central memory, regulatory and stem cell-like memory cells were sorted via CD45RO/CCR7/CD25/CD127/CD95/CD27. These data come from a study of beta chain features in type 1 diabetes. Findings and caveats of the study: A potential PCR bias toward shorter templates would be equal in patient and control samples.

Of the isolated RNA, all was reverse transcribed, and so the sequenced material was expressed TCRB transcripts. Deep immunoSEQ sequencing covered naive, central memory and regulatory T cell samples. Sequencing used immunoSEQ multiplex PCR; TCRdb keeps in-frame clones, though not all of them. The table records 300,000 to 400,000 clones, over 10% of them present only once. In germline, CDR1 is KGHSY, CDR2 FQNENV. Deletions cut 4 bases from V and 2 bases from J, with 11 bases between. The CDR3 length is 14 residues. Material for sequencing was naive CD4+ T cells from blood. The chain carries TRBV16 and TRBJ1-2, with unresolved D. The TCR comes from a man younger than 35 in good health. This CDR3 is CASSRSGSNYGYTF. As DNA, the CDR3 is TGTGCCAGCAGCCGGTCGGGGTCCAACTATGGCTACACCTTC.